Detailed here is one TCR beta chain. Its matching antigen is unknown. This entry comes from a study of T cells in narcolepsy. Study context: Patients with NT1 or NT2 and healthy control donors were enrolled.

Notes on the study in general: Comparing one patient's CSF and blood CD4+ clonotypes highlighted HCRT- and TRIB2-specific autoreactive clonotypes. Autoreactive clonotypes reportedly recurred in blood of same and different patients, not controls.

Repertoires were generated with immunoSEQ multiplex PCR, while TCRdb's copy carries only in-frame clones and drops some. There are some 33,000 clones in the sample; under 90% occur only once, and 1.2% lies in the top ten. Between the trimmed V and J ends, which lost 7 bases and 8 bases, there was a span of 17 bases. Germline CDR1 and CDR2: SNHLY and FYNNEI. The CDR3 is made up of 13 amino acids. This receptor was taken from a human donor with narcolepsy. The sequencing sample was made of CD45RA- memory CD4+ T cells from PBMCs. This chain connects TRBV2 to TRBJ1-2, with D hard to call. CDR3 DNA: TGTGCCAGCACCGAAGTCGGGTCTCTCGGCTACACCTTC. Protein: CASTEVGSLGYTF.